The 10 T cell receptor beta chains reported below all come from one sample, sequenced in a study of early T cells in non-severe SARS-CoV-2 infection. One entry per CDR3 protein results from TCRdb running MiXCR on the 5' RACE reads. The sample yields about 87,000 distinct CDR3 sequences, 11% to 15% seen once. Sequencing was done on a sample of whole blood. All receptors come from an adult who was a healthcare worker with PCR-confirmed SARS-CoV-2 infection or an uninfected control (not recorded which).

This clonotype was observed a few times. The V and J genes are TRBV27 and TRBJ1-4; D gene unclear. V shed 2 bases and J shed 8 bases, with 9 bases lying between them. This CDR3 is built from 13 residues. CDR1 and CDR2 (germline): MNHEY, SMNVEV (reference sequence). CDR3 DNA sequence: TGTGCCAGCAGTTTAACCCTAGGGGAAAAACTGTTTTTT. Its protein is CASSLTLGEKLFF.

This clonotype has at least ten counts. The gene calls are TRBV27 and TRBJ2-7, with TRBD1 as a possible D gene (5 bases). V was trimmed by 5 bases and J by 3 bases, leaving 11 bases between them. The V gene's germline CDR1 is MNHEY and CDR2 SMNVEV (reference sequence). The CDR3 has 13 amino acids. DNA for the CDR3: TGTGCCAGCAGTCGCAGGGTACTCTACGAGCAGTACTTC. Translating gives CASSRRVLYEQYF.

This clonotype was found a few times. This chain joins TRBV10-3 and TRBJ2-7, with 7 bases fitting TRBD1. The CDR3 runs to 15 residues. The V gene's germline CDR1 is ENHRY and CDR2 SYGVKD. V shed 6 bases, J shed 0 bases, and the junction held 8 bases outside the gene matches. This chain's CDR3 is CAIREGQSSSYEQYF. The DNA for the CDR3 is TGTGCCATCAGAGAGGGACAGTCGAGCTCCTACGAGCAGTACTTC.

This clonotype was found a few times. The V and J genes are TRBV19 and TRBJ2-7; 11 bases are a match to TRBD1. Trimming at V came to 3 bases and at J to 7 bases, leaving 8 bases not matched to a gene. Germline V gives CDR1 LNHDA, CDR2 SQIVND (reference sequence). The CDR3 length is 15 residues. DNA for the CDR3: TGTGCCAGTAGTATTCGCGGACAGGGGGCGGATGAGCAGTACTTC. Amino acid sequence: CASSIRGQGADEQYF.

This clonotype was seen only a few times. This sequence joins TRBV7-2 and TRBJ2-1; D unclear. Trimming shortened V by 3 bases and J by 6 bases, and 9 bases separated the two germline ends. This CDR3 region has 13 residues. Germline CDR1 is SGHTA and CDR2 is FQGNSA. CDR3 in amino acids: CASSFDPTNEQFF. For the CDR3, the DNA is TGTGCCAGCAGCTTCGACCCCACCAATGAGCAGTTCTTC.

This clonotype was picked up one time. Here the CDR3 DNA reads TGTGCCAGCAGCCCGGGACAGGGAAAGACCGGGGAGCTGTTTTTT. This encodes CASSPGQGKTGELFF. The chain combines TRBV7-2 with TRBJ2-2, with 9 bases that match TRBD1. This CDR3 is built from 15 residues. V shed 5 bases, J shed 5 bases, and the junction held 6 bases outside the gene matches. Germline V gene lookup returns CDR1 SGHTA and CDR2 FQGNSA.

V gene TRBV28 combines with J gene TRBJ2-7; 8 nucleotides agree with TRBD1. Germline V gene data show CDR1 as MDHEN and CDR2 as SYDVKM. J lost 3 bases, V lost 5 bases, and 12 bases had no gene match. The CDR3 has 16 amino acids. This chain's CDR3 is CASSQTTGGRYYEQYF. The CDR3 DNA reads as TGTGCCAGCAGTCAGACTACAGGGGGTAGGTACTACGAGCAGTACTTC.

This clonotype was counted ten times or more. This chain connects TRBV6-5 to TRBJ1-5; D might be TRBD1 (6 bases). The ends were cut back, 6 bases at V and 0 bases at J, with 12 bases in the middle. This CDR3 has 15 residues. Germline loops: CDR1 MNHEY, CDR2 SVGAGI. CDR3 protein: CASSRGQFSNQPQHF. CDR3 nucleotides: TGTGCCAGCAGCCGAGGACAGTTTAGCAATCAGCCCCAGCATTTT.

The sample holds a few counts of this clonotype. This rearrangement joins TRBV5-6 to TRBJ2-5, with 7 bases matching TRBD2. Looked up from germline, CDR1 is SGHDT and CDR2 is YYEEEE. The CDR3 is 14 residues long. V was pared by 1 base and J by 5 bases, with 5 bases of the junction left unmatched. In DNA form, the CDR3 reads TGTGCCAGCAGCTTGATGAGCGGGGTTGAGACCCAGTACTTC. Protein: CASSLMSGVETQYF.

V and J are TRBV6-2 or TRBV6-3 and TRBJ2-4; the D gene is possibly TRBD1 (5 bases). This CDR3 is built from 12 residues. V lost 6 bases, J lost 6 bases, and 9 bases lay in between. The V gene's germline CDR1 is MNHEY and CDR2 SVGEGT. The chain's CDR3 is CASSPRVNIQYF. In DNA form, the CDR3 reads TGTGCCAGCAGCCCCAGGGTAAACATTCAGTACTTC.